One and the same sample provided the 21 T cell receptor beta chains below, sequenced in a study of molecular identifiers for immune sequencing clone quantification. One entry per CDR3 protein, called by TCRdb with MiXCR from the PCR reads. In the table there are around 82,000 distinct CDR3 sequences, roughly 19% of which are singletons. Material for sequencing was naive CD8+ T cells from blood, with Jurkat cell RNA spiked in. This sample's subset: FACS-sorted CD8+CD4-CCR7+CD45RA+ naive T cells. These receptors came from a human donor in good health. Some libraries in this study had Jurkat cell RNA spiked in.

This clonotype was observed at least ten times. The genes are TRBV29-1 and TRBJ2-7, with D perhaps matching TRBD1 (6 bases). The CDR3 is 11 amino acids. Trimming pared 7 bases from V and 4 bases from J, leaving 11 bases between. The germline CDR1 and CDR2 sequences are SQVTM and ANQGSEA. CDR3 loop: CSAWTDYEQYF. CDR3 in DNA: TGCAGCGCTTGGACAGATTACGAGCAGTACTTC.

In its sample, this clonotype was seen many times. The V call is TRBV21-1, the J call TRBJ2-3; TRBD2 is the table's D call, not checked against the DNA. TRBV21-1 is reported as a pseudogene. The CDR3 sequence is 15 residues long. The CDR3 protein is CASSTRDYGADTQYF. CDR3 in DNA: TGTGCCAGCAGCACGCGGGACTACGGGGCAGATACGCAGTATTTT.

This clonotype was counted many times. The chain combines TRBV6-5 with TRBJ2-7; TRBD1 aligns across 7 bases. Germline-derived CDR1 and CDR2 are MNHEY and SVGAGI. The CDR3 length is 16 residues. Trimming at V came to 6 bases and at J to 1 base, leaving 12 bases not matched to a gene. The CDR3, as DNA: TGTGCCAGCAGCCCCGCTCCGGGACAGCTATCCTACGAGCAGTACTTC. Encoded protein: CASSPAPGQLSYEQYF.

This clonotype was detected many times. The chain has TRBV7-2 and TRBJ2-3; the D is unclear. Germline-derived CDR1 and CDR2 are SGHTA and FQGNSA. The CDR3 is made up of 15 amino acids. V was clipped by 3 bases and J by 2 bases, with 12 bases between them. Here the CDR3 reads CASSFYPSPTDTQYF. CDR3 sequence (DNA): TGTGCCAGCAGCTTTTATCCTAGTCCCACAGATACGCAGTATTTT.

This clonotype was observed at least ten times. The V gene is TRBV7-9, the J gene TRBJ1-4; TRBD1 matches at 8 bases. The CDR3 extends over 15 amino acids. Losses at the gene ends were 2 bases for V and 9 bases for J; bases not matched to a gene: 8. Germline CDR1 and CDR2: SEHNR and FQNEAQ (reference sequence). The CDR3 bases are TGTGCCAGCAGCTTAAGCGGACAGGGCGGGAAAAAACTGTTTTTT. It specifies CASSLSGQGGKKLFF.

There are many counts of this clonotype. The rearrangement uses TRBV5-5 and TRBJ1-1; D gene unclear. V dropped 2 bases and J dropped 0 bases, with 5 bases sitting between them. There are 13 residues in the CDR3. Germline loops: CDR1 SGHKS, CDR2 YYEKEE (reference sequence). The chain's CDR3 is CASSLDLNTEAFF. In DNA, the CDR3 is TGTGCCAGCAGCTTAGACCTGAACACTGAAGCTTTCTTT.

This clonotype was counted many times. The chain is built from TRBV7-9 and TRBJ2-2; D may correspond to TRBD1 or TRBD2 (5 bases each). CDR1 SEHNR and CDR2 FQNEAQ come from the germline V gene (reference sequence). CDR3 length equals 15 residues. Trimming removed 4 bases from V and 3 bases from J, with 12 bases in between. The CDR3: CASSYRGTYTGELFF. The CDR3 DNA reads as TGTGCCAGCAGCTACAGAGGGACGTACACCGGGGAGCTGTTTTTT.

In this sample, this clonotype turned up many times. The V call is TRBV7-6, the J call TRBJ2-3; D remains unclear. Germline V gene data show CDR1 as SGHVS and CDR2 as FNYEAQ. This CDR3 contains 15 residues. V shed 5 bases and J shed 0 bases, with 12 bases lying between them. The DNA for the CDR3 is TGTGCCAGCAGCAGCCTTCAGCTCAGCACAGATACGCAGTATTTT. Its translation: CASSSLQLSTDTQYF.

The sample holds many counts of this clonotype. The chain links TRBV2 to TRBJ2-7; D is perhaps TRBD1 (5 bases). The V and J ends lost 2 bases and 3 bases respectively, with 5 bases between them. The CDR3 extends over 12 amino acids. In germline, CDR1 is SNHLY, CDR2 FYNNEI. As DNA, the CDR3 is TGTGCCAGCAGTGAAAGGGGCTACGAGCAGTACTTC. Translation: CASSERGYEQYF.

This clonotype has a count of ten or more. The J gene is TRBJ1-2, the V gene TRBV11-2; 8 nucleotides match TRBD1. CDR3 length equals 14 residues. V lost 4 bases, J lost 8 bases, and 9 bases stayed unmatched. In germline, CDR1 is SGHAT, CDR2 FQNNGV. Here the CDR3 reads CASSSEDRVRGYTF. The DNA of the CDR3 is TGTGCCAGCAGCTCCGAGGACAGGGTCCGAGGCTACACCTTC.

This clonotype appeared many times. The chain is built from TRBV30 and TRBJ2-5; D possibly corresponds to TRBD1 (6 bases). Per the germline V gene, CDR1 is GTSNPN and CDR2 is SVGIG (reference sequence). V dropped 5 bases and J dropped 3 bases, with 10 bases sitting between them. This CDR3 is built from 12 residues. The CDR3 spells CAWDRTEETQYF. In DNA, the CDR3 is TGTGCCTGGGACCGGACAGAAGAGACCCAGTACTTC.

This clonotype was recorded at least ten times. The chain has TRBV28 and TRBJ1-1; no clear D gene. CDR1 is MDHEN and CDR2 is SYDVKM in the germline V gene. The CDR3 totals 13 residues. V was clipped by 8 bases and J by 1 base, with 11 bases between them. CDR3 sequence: CASSGRANTEAFF. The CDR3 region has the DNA TGTGCCAGCTCCGGACGGGCGAACACTGAAGCTTTCTTT.

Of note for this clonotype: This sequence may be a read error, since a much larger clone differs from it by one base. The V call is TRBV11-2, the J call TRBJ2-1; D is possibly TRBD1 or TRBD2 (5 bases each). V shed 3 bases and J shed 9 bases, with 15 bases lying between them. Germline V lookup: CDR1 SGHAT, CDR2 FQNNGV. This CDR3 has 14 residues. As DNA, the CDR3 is TGTGCCAGCAGCTTGTCAGGGTCGGGGAGTGAGCAGTTCTTC. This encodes CASSLSGSGSEQFF.

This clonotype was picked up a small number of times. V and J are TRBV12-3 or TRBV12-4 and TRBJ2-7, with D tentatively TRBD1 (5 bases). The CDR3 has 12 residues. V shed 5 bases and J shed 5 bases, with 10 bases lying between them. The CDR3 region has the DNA TGTGCCAGCAGTGTAACGACAGACGAGCAGTACTTC. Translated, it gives CASSVTTDEQYF.

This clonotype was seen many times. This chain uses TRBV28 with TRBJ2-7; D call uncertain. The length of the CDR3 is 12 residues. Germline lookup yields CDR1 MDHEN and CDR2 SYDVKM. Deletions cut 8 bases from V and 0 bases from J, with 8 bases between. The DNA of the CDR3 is TGTGCCAGCTGCGAGAGCTCCTACGAGCAGTACTTC. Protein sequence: CASCESSYEQYF.

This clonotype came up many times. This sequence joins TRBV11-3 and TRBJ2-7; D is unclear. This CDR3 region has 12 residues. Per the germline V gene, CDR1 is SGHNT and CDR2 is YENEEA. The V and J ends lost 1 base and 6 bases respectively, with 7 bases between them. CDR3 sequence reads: CASSLGSGEQYF. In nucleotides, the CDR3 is TGTGCCAGCAGCTTAGGGTCCGGCGAGCAGTACTTC.

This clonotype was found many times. This CDR3 reads CASSIVLSGGADEQFF. DNA of the CDR3: TGTGCCAGTAGTATTGTTTTGAGCGGGGGGGCCGATGAGCAGTTCTTC. The chain recombines TRBV19 with TRBJ2-1, with TRBD2 matching 10 bases. Germline V lookup: CDR1 LNHDA, CDR2 SQIVND (reference sequence). This CDR3 is built from 16 residues. J gave up 8 bases and V 3 bases, and 10 bases lay outside the gene matches.

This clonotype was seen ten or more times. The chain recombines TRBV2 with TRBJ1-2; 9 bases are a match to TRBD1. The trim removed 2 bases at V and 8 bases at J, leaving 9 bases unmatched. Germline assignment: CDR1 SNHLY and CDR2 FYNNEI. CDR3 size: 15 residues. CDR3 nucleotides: TGTGCCAGCAGTGAAATCAGGACAGGGGTTCAAGGCTACACCTTC. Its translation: CASSEIRTGVQGYTF.

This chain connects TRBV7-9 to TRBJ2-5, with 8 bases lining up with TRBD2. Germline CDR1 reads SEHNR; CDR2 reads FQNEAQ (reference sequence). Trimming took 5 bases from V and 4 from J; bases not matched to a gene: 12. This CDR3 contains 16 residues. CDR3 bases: TGTGCCAGCAGCCGTGGTGCGGGAGGTCTGGGAGAGACCCAGTACTTC. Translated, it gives CASSRGAGGLGETQYF.

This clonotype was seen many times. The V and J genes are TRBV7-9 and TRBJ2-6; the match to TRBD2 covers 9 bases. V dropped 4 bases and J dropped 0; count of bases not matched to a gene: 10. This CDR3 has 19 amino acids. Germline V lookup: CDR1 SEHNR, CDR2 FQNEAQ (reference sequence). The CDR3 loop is CASSYPRTSVISGANVLTF. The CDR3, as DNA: TGTGCCAGCAGCTATCCGAGGACTAGCGTGATCTCTGGGGCCAACGTCCTGACTTTC.

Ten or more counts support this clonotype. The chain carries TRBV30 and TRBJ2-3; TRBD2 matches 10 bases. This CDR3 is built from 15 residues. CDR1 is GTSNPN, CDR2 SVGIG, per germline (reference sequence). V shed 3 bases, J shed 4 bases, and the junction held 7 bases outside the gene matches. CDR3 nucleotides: TGTGCCTGGAGCGTCTTAGCGGGAGGCGCAGATACGCAGTATTTT. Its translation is CAWSVLAGGADTQYF.